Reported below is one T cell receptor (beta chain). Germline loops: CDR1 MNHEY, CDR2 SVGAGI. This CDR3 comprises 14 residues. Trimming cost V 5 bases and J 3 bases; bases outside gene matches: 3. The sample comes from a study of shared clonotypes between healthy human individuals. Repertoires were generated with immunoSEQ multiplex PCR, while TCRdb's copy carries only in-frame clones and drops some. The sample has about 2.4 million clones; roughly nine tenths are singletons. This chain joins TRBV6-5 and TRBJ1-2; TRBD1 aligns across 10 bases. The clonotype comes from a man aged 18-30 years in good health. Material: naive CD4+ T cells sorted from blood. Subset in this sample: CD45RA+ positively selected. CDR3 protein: CASSQDRGYYGYTF. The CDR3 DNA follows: TGTGCCAGCAGTCAGGACAGGGGGTACTATGGCTACACCTTC.